This T cell receptor beta chain was sequenced during a study of control samples from healthy donors and cancer patients. This clone was counted only a few times. TCRdb keeps only in-frame clones here, not all; method: immunoSEQ multiplex PCR. The sample holds around 200,000 clones, just under 95% seen once. The CDR3 spans 14 residues. In germline, CDR1 is KGHDR, CDR2 SFDVKD. V lost 0 bases, J lost 8 bases, and 4 bases stayed unmatched. The sample was blood. This TCR was sampled from a man aged 18 to 30 in good health. The V and J genes are TRBV24-1 and TRBJ2-7; 9 bases align to TRBD2. DNA for the CDR3: TGTGCCACCAGTGATTTGCCTAGCGGGAACAAGCAGTACTTC. Its protein is CATSDLPSGNKQYF.